This is a list of T cell receptor beta chains from one sample in a study of spatial heterogeneity in lung cancer. Each CDR3 protein is one row after TCRdb ran MiXCR on the 5' RACE reads. Counted here are around 110,000 distinct CDR3 sequences, 12% occurring once; the ten biggest clones make up roughly 17%. The specimen was PBMCs, collected at follow-up. The origin of the receptors is a male donor with early-stage non-small cell lung cancer. The CDR3 runs from the conserved cysteine through the conserved F or W. The D gene is left open where the match is weak. Size tells how often a clone was seen (once, few, many) or the class of an expanded clone, and some rows leave it out.

CDR3nt,CDR3aa,abundance,v_gene,j_gene,d_gene
TGTGCCACCAGTGACCCGCTCAAAACAGGGCTAGAGACCCAGTACTTC,CATSDPLKTGLETQYF,few,TRBV24-1,TRBJ2-5,.
TGTGCCAGCAGCCCAGGACAGTCAGCCAAAAACATTCAGTACTTC,CASSPGQSAKNIQYF,many,TRBV7-9,TRBJ2-4,.
TGTGCCACCCAGCCGGGGGGCAGGGGTGGGAATGAGCAGTTCTTC,CATQPGGRGGNEQFF,.,TRBV10-3,TRBJ2-1,.
TGTGCCAGCAGACCGGACAAGAACACTGAAGCTTTCTTT,CASRPDKNTEAFF,many,TRBV7-9,TRBJ1-1,.
TGTGCCAGCAGCAAACAGGGTTGGGATCAGCCCCAGCATTTT,CASSKQGWDQPQHF,few,TRBV7-9,TRBJ1-5,.
TGCAGTGCCGCCGTCGTGTTGAACACTGAAGCTTTCTTT,CSAAVVLNTEAFF,few,TRBV20-1,TRBJ1-1,.
TGTGCCAGCAGCCTTATTGGGGGCACAGATACGCAGTATTTT,CASSLIGGTDTQYF,many,TRBV7-9,TRBJ2-3,.
TGCAGTGCTAGGAAATTTGAGGGGGGCAATCAGCCCCAGCATTTT,CSARKFEGGNQPQHF,few,TRBV20-1,TRBJ1-5,.
TGTGCCAGCAGCTATACGACCAAACCGCAGTTCTTC,CASSYTTKPQFF,.,TRBV7-2,TRBJ2-1,.
TGTGCCACCAGCTGGGGACAGGGCACCTACAATGAGCAGTTCTTC,CATSWGQGTYNEQFF,.,TRBV24-1,TRBJ2-1,TRBD1
TGTGCCAGCAGTTACGGCGACAGGGGGCTTGGGGCCAACGTCCTGACTTTC,CASSYGDRGLGANVLTF,.,TRBV6-5,TRBJ2-6,TRBD1
TGTGCCAGCAGTTTATCACCCCCCCTCAGGACAGGCCGAAGGAACGAGCAGTACTTC,CASSLSPPLRTGRRNEQYF,many,TRBV28,TRBJ2-7,TRBD1
TGTGCCAGCAGCTTACTGTTGAAAAACACTGAAGCTTTCTTT,CASSLLLKNTEAFF,few,TRBV7-9,TRBJ1-1,.
TGCGCCAGCAGCCCTCCATTATCGGACAGGGGGCTTGAAAAACTGTTTTTT,CASSPPLSDRGLEKLFF,once,TRBV4-1,TRBJ1-4,TRBD1
TGTGCCAGCAGTTTAGGTGGCTACACCTTC,CASSLGGYTF,.,TRBV12-3/TRBV12-4,TRBJ1-2,.
TGTGCCAGCAGCTTAAACGCTGTTTCAGGGAGTGAGCAGTTCTTC,CASSLNAVSGSEQFF,few,TRBV7-9,TRBJ2-1,.
TGTGCCACCCAAGACAGGGGTGCCTACAATGAGCAGTTCTTC,CATQDRGAYNEQFF,.,TRBV24-1,TRBJ2-1,TRBD1
TGTGCCAGCAGTGAACGGTTGGGAGGACAGTCGACAGCTAACTATGGCTACACCTTC,CASSERLGGQSTANYGYTF,few,TRBV6-1,TRBJ1-2,.
TGCAGTGCTAGAACAGGGAGCTCCTACGAGCAGTACTTC,CSARTGSSYEQYF,.,TRBV20-1,TRBJ2-7,.
TGTGCCAGCAGTCAACCCCGTGAGCAGTACTTC,CASSQPREQYF,.,TRBV28,TRBJ2-7,.
TGTGCCAGCAGCGTAGTCCCTACCCCGAAGGCCGGCACCGGGGAGCTGTTTTTT,CASSVVPTPKAGTGELFF,few,TRBV9,TRBJ2-2,.
TGTGCCAGCAAGGGGGACACCAATCAGCCCCAGCATTTT,CASKGDTNQPQHF,many,TRBV12-3/TRBV12-4,TRBJ1-5,.
TGTGCCAGCAGCATCCAGACGAACACCATATATTTT,CASSIQTNTIYF,many,TRBV13,TRBJ1-3,.
TGCGCCAGCAGCTTGATCCCAGGGGAGGACTATGGCTACACCTTC,CASSLIPGEDYGYTF,many,TRBV5-1,TRBJ1-2,.
TGCAGTGCCAGGACAGGGGGCCATGGAAACACCATATATTTT,CSARTGGHGNTIYF,many,TRBV20-1,TRBJ1-3,TRBD1
TGTGCCAGCAGCCAAGGACAATATAGCAATCAGCCCCAGCATTTT,CASSQGQYSNQPQHF,.,TRBV3-1,TRBJ1-5,.
TGTGCCAGCAGTATTGACAGGGGGGTAACCTACAATGAGCAGTTCTTC,CASSIDRGVTYNEQFF,few,TRBV6-1,TRBJ2-1,TRBD1
TGCAGCGTTGAAGACTGGACAACTGGAAACACCATATATTTT,CSVEDWTTGNTIYF,medium-sized,TRBV29-1,TRBJ1-3,.
TGTGCCAGCAGGAACCCTGGGGCGGGACTCAGCTCCTACAATGAGCAGTTCTTC,CASRNPGAGLSSYNEQFF,.,TRBV6-1,TRBJ2-1,.
TGTGCCAGCAGTTCACCTCTTCGGGGCCTTAATCAGCCCCAGCATTTT,CASSSPLRGLNQPQHF,few,TRBV28,TRBJ1-5,.
TGTGCCAGCAGTCCCGAAGCGGCTAGGGAGCAGTTCTTC,CASSPEAAREQFF,.,TRBV28,TRBJ2-1,.
TGTGCCAGCAGTTGGACAGGGCCGAATCAGCCCCAGCATTTT,CASSWTGPNQPQHF,.,TRBV27,TRBJ1-5,TRBD1
TGCAGTGCTAGTGAACGACATGGAACCCGCTACACCTTC,CSASERHGTRYTF,.,TRBV20-1,TRBJ1-2,.